These 20 T cell receptor beta chains came from one sample sequenced in a study of tumor and adjacent non-tumor tissue in lung cancer. TCRbeta libraries were built with three rounds of nested PCR, modified from ARM-PCR. TCRdb itself ran the multiplex PCR reads through MiXCR, one entry per CDR3 protein. The sample includes 85,000 to 130,000 distinct CDR3 sequences, more than 55% of them seen just once. RNA was extracted from bulk tissue without any cell sorting. Distant lung tissue was collected more than 3 cm away from the tumor edge. Sequenced material: distant non-tumor lung tissue. These receptors were taken from a man aged 25-40 years with non-small cell lung cancer.

The sample holds one count of this clonotype. An end of the junction differs from the germline gene, which may be a read error. V and J are TRBV7-2 and TRBJ2-7; TRBD2 agrees at 8 bases. This CDR3 has 19 amino acids. Germline CDR1 and CDR2: SGHTA and FQGNSA. CDR3 region: CASSSGAGGGRSYSYKQYF. The CDR3 region has the DNA TGTGCCAGCAGCTCAGGGGCGGGTGGCGGGAGGTCTTACTCCTACAAGCAGTACTTC.

This clonotype was picked up a small number of times. The chain joins TRBV6-2 or TRBV6-3 to TRBJ1-1; D may be TRBD1 (5 bases). The V gene lost 8 bases and the J gene lost 11 bases, with 15 bases spanning the gap. The CDR3 sequence is 11 residues long. Looked up from germline, CDR1 is MNHEY and CDR2 is SVGEGT. CDR3 sequence reads: CASSRGLEAFF. The CDR3 DNA reads as TGTGCCAGCTCAAGGGGCCTTGAGGCTTTCTTT.

This clonotype was observed at least ten times. V usage is TRBV20-1 and J usage is TRBJ1-2; D is unresolved. The V gene lost 6 bases and the J gene lost 1 base, with 12 bases spanning the gap. In germline, CDR1 is DFQATT, CDR2 SNEGSKA (reference sequence). The CDR3 sequence is 13 residues long. DNA for the CDR3: TGCAGTGCGGGAGGGATCCGTAACTATGGCTACACCTTC. Protein: CSAGGIRNYGYTF.

The V call is TRBV11-2, the J call TRBJ1-1; TRBD1 matches at 7 bases. The CDR3 sequence is 14 residues long. CDR1 is SGHAT, CDR2 FQNNGV, per germline. Germline trimming cut 7 bases from V and 8 bases from J; bases unmatched to any gene: 13. The CDR3 is CASNLDRVSTEAFF. CDR3 DNA sequence: TGTGCCAGCAACCTCGACAGGGTGAGCACCGAAGCTTTCTTT.

Ten or more counts support this clonotype. V usage is TRBV6-1 and J usage is TRBJ2-6; D gene ambiguous. CDR1 is MNHNS and CDR2 is SASEGT in the germline V gene. V lost 2 bases and J 0 bases, leaving 8 bases between the germline ends. The CDR3 has 16 amino acids. The CDR3: CASSEQDLSGANVLTF. In nucleotides, the CDR3 is TGTGCCAGCAGTGAACAGGACCTCTCTGGGGCCAACGTCCTGACTTTC.

This clonotype was found many times. This rearrangement joins TRBV6-5 to TRBJ2-4; the match to TRBD2 covers 9 bases. The V segment lost 0 bases and the J segment 0 bases; nucleotides outside the gene matches: 3. The CDR3 is 17 amino acids. CDR1 and CDR2 (germline): MNHEY, SVGAGI. CDR3 in amino acids: CASSYSRGGTAKNIQYF. The CDR3 nucleotides are TGTGCCAGCAGTTACTCGCGGGGGGGGACAGCCAAAAACATTCAGTACTTC.

With regard to this clonotype: Relative to the germline gene, one junction end is altered; a read error may explain this. The chain recombines TRBV6-5 with TRBJ2-3, with D perhaps assigned TRBD1 or TRBD2 (5 bases each). CDR1 is MNHEY, CDR2 SVGAGI, per germline. The CDR3 covers 14 residues. In DNA, the CDR3 is TGCGCCAGCAGTCACGGGGCTAGCACAGATACGCAGTATTTT. This translates into CASSHGASTDTQYF.

This clonotype has only a few counts. Since a much larger clone is just one base distant, this may be a read error. The CDR3 end shows no conserved phenylalanine or tryptophan, and so a read error is likely. This chain connects TRBV24-1 to TRBJ2-1; possibly TRBD1 for D (6 bases). Germline lookup yields CDR1 KGHDR and CDR2 SFDVKD. With 12 bases removed from V and 6 bases from J, the gap between germline ends came to 26 bases. The CDR3 extends over 16 amino acids. CDR3 bases: TGTGCCGCCTTCAAAAACGGGACACAGGAGGCCAATGAGCAGTTCCTC. This codes for CAAFKNGTQEANEQFL.

About this clonotype itself: At one boundary the junction diverges from the germline segment, which might be a read error. The V gene is TRBV11-2, the J gene TRBJ2-2; perhaps TRBD1 as D (6 bases). The germline CDR1 and CDR2 sequences are SGHAT and FQNNGV. The CDR3 length is 15 residues. CDR3 sequence: CASSSDRSNTGELFF. The CDR3 bases are TGTGCCAGCAGCTCAGACAGGTCGAACACCGGGGAACTGTTTTTT.

Concerning this clonotype itself: The CDR3 carries no conserved terminal phenylalanine or tryptophan, so it likely arises from a read error. The V gene is TRBV20-1, the J gene TRBJ1-1, with TRBD1 identical over 7 bases. The germline gives CDR1 DFQATT, CDR2 SNEGSKA (reference sequence). V shed 7 bases, J shed 1 base, and the junction held 15 bases outside the gene matches. The CDR3 runs 16 residues. The DNA of the CDR3 is TGCAGTGGTGGGGGCTGGGGACAGCCACCGAACACTGAAGCTTTCCTT. Encoded protein: CSGGGWGQPPNTEAFL.

About this clonotype: The junction and the germline gene differ at one end; a read error may be behind it. The CDR3 loop reads CANSYSMGRAGETQYF. The CDR3 DNA follows: TGTGCCAACAGTTATTCGATGGGCAGGGCTGGGGAGACCCAGTACTTC. The J gene is TRBJ2-5, the V gene TRBV6-9, with D possibly being TRBD1 (5 bases). This CDR3 is built from 16 residues. CDR1 and CDR2 (germline): MNHGY, SVAAGI.

Of note for this clonotype: An end of the junction does not agree with germline; a read error may underlie this. This rearrangement joins TRBV11-3 to TRBJ2-7; D is undetermined. The germline CDR1 and CDR2 sequences are SGHNT and YENEEA. This CDR3 contains 15 residues. The CDR3, as DNA: TGTGCCAGCAGCTTAGGATGGGCGGCAGCCTACGAACAGTACTTC. It encodes CASSLGWAAAYEQYF.

A few counts support this clonotype. A read error may produce the germline difference seen at one junction end. The chain joins TRBV11-3 to TRBJ2-1; no clear D. CDR3 length: 13 amino acids. CDR1 and CDR2 from the germline V gene are SGHNT and YENEEA. In DNA, the CDR3 is TGTGCCAGCAGCCCCACACCTGACAATGTGCAGCTCTTC. Amino acids: CASSPTPDNVQLF.

The J gene is TRBJ1-6, the V gene TRBV4-3; TRBD1 matches 7 bases. This CDR3 is 15 amino acids long. Trimming removed 9 bases from V and 8 bases from J; junction bases left unmatched: 13. Germline V gives CDR1 LGHNA, CDR2 YSLEER. CDR3 amino acids: CASNQEGTEDSPLHF. CDR3 sequence (DNA): TGCGCCAGTAACCAAGAGGGGACAGAAGATTCACCCCTCCACTTT.

Details on this clonotype: Its ends do not fully match the called genes, so a read error is possible. The chain is built from TRBV6-1 and TRBJ2-3, with 10 bases identical to TRBD2. In germline, CDR1 is MNHNS, CDR2 SASEGT. The CDR3 is made up of 15 amino acids. The CDR3 sequence: CASSKTSGNTDRQYF. CDR3 nucleotides: TGTGCCAGCAGTAAAACTAGCGGGAACACAGATAGGCAGTATTTT.

Points on this clonotype: Relative to the germline gene, one junction end is altered; a read error may explain this. The V call is TRBV6-2 or TRBV6-3, the J call TRBJ2-1, with D tentatively TRBD1 or TRBD2 (5 bases each). Germline V gene lookup returns CDR1 MNHEY and CDR2 SVGEGT. The CDR3 spans 16 residues. The CDR3 DNA sequence: TGTGCCAGCAGTAGGGAAGGCCGGGGCCCCTATAATGAGCAGTTCTTC. Amino acids: CASSREGRGPYNEQFF.

A note on this clonotype: The junction differs from germline at one of its ends, possibly a read error. This rearrangement joins TRBV11-2 to TRBJ2-5; TRBD1 or TRBD2 may be the D gene (5 bases each). Germline values: CDR1 SGHAT, CDR2 FQNNGV. The CDR3 is 15 residues long. The CDR3: CASSSGTVYQETQYF. The CDR3 coding sequence is TGTGCGAGCAGCTCCGGGACCGTGTACCAGGAGACTCAGTACTTC.

This clonotype was counted between two and nine times. CDR3 in DNA: TGTGCCTGGAAGAAGGGGACAGCTTCCCGAAACACTGAAGCTTTCTTT. The encoded protein is CAWKKGTASRNTEAFF. This chain links TRBV30 with TRBJ1-1; 7 bases match TRBD1. V lost 4 bases and J lost 2; bases outside the gene matches: 13. Germline assignment: CDR1 GTSNPN and CDR2 SVGIG (reference sequence). CDR3 length equals 16 residues.

The table lists this clonotype with a few counts. This rearrangement joins TRBV23-1 to TRBJ2-4; D might be TRBD1 or TRBD2, each matching 6 bases. TRBV23-1 is known as an ORF, though its function is uncertain. V was shortened by 3 bases and J by 6 bases, with 9 bases between the two germline ends. The CDR3 is 13 residues long. The CDR3: CASSHRGANIQYF. In DNA, the CDR3 is TGCGCCAGCAGTCATAGGGGGGCAAACATTCAGTACTTC.

The chain uses TRBV29-1 and TRBJ1-2, with D possibly TRBD1 on 5 matching bases. The ends were cut back, 6 bases at V and 5 bases at J, with 13 bases in the middle. This CDR3 region has 12 residues. Germline assignment: CDR1 SQVTM and CDR2 ANQGSEA. Here the CDR3 DNA reads TGCAGCGTGGGGGAAATGGCGTATGGCTACACCTTC. Amino acids: CSVGEMAYGYTF.